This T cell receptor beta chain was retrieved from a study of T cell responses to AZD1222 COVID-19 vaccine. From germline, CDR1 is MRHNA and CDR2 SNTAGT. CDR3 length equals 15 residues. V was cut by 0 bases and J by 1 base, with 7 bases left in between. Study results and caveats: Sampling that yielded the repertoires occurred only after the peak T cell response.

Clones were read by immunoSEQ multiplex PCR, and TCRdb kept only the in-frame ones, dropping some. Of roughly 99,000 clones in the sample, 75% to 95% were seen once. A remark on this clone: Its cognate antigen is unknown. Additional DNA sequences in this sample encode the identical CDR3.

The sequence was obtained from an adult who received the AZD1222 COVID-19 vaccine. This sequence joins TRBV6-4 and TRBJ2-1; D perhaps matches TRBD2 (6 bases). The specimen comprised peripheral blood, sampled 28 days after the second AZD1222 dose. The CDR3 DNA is TGTGCCAGCAGTGACTCGAGCGGGTCCTACAATGAGCAGTTCTTC. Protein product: CASSDSSGSYNEQFF.